The entry that follows covers one TCR beta chain sequence. Its target is unknown. The CDR3 extends over 15 amino acids. Trimming cost V 3 bases and J 10 bases; bases outside gene matches: 8. This sample was included in a study of T cells after yellow fever vaccination. Whole-study context: Low-cell-number fractions underwent preparation using SMART-Seq v4 Ultra Low Input.

A 5'RACE template-switching step, the method used to make TCR cDNA, added a universal primer site and UMIs. TCRdb re-called the 5' RACE reads through MiXCR, storing one row per CDR3 protein. The sample yields 300,000 to 400,000 distinct CDR3 sequences, 8.1% seen once. The study's findings and limits: Post-booster repertoires again held most primary-vaccination clones (about 96% CD4, about 88% CD8). A small share of clonotypes appeared in both CD4 and CD8 compartments.

This clonotype originated in a man aged 18-30 years who received the YFV17D yellow fever vaccine. Sequenced here: PBMCs, sampled about 41 days after the first yellow fever vaccination. The chain has TRBV12-3 or TRBV12-4 and TRBJ2-1; TRBD1 aligns across 11 bases. The CDR3 loop reads CASSLDRGQDVEQFF. Written as DNA, the CDR3 is TGTGCCAGCAGTTTGGACAGGGGGCAGGACGTCGAGCAGTTCTTC.